The rows below give T cell receptor beta chains drawn from one sample of a study of post-analysis software for immune sequencing data. Via MiXCR, TCRdb re-called the PCR reads, giving one row per CDR3 protein. The repertoire consists of 550,000 to 700,000 distinct CDR3 sequences, with roughly 46% occurring once and the leading ten covering 1.5% to 2%. The sample was blood. The receptors were sampled from a girl between 10 and 17 years old with multiple sclerosis. Each CDR3 is given with its conserved first and last residue. D genes are given only for firm matches. Rows may omit the clone size; those that give it use once, few, many or a size class.

d_gene: NA
v_gene: TRBV29-1
abundance: NA
j_gene: TRBJ1-2
CDR3aa: CSVRESNYGCTF
CDR3nt: TGCAGCGTTCGTGAGTCTAACTATGGCTGCACCTTC

d_gene: NA
v_gene: TRBV6-6
abundance: few
j_gene: TRBJ2-7
CDR3aa: CASSDPLGSGSYEQYF
CDR3nt: TGTGCCAGCAGTGACCCCTTGGGTAGCGGTTCCTACGAGCAGTACTTC

d_gene: TRBD2
v_gene: TRBV10-3
abundance: NA
j_gene: TRBJ2-7
CDR3aa: CAISPSGSSYEQYF
CDR3nt: TGTGCCATCAGTCCGAGCGGGAGCTCCTACGAGCAGTACTTC

d_gene: TRBD1
v_gene: TRBV2
abundance: NA
j_gene: TRBJ1-5
CDR3aa: CASSEKRTGLHF
CDR3nt: TGTGCCAGCAGTGAAAAGAGGACAGGACTGCATTTT

d_gene: NA
v_gene: TRBV4-1
abundance: NA
j_gene: TRBJ2-3
CDR3aa: CASSTIQGNTQYF
CDR3nt: TGCGCCAGCAGCACCATTCAGGGAAATACGCAGTATTTT

d_gene: NA
v_gene: TRBV28
abundance: NA
j_gene: TRBJ2-1
CDR3aa: CASRRHRDSSYNEQFF
CDR3nt: TGTGCCAGCAGACGGCACCGGGACTCCTCGTACAATGAGCAGTTCTTC

d_gene: NA
v_gene: TRBV3-1
abundance: NA
j_gene: TRBJ2-7
CDR3aa: CASSQSKWAAYEQYF
CDR3nt: TGTGCCAGCAGCCAATCTAAATGGGCCGCCTACGAGCAGTACTTC

d_gene: NA
v_gene: TRBV7-9
abundance: NA
j_gene: TRBJ2-1
CDR3aa: CASRGTFSSYNEQFF
CDR3nt: TGTGCCAGCAGGGGGACTTTCAGCTCCTACAATGAGCAGTTCTTC

d_gene: NA
v_gene: TRBV29-1
abundance: NA
j_gene: TRBJ2-2
CDR3aa: CSARTGGELFF
CDR3nt: TGCAGTGCACGGACGGGCGGGGAGCTGTTTTTT

d_gene: NA
v_gene: TRBV7-9
abundance: NA
j_gene: TRBJ1-2
CDR3aa: CASTGGGRTKDGYTF
CDR3nt: TGTGCCAGTACCGGGGGGGGACGGACAAAAGATGGCTACACCTTC

d_gene: NA
v_gene: TRBV7-6
abundance: few
j_gene: TRBJ2-7
CDR3aa: CASSVGVTREQYF
CDR3nt: TGTGCCAGCAGCGTCGGGGTTACCCGCGAGCAGTACTTC

d_gene: NA
v_gene: TRBV4-1
abundance: NA
j_gene: TRBJ2-7
CDR3aa: CASSKLDGAYEQYF
CDR3nt: TGCGCCAGCAGCAAACTTGACGGCGCCTACGAGCAGTACTTC

d_gene: NA
v_gene: TRBV12-3/TRBV12-4
abundance: NA
j_gene: TRBJ2-1
CDR3aa: CASSSSAEPYNEQFF
CDR3nt: TGTGCCAGCAGTTCCTCGGCGGAACCGTACAATGAGCAGTTCTTC

d_gene: NA
v_gene: TRBV28
abundance: NA
j_gene: TRBJ2-5
CDR3aa: CASSQRALQETQYF
CDR3nt: TGTGCCAGCAGTCAGCGGGCGCTTCAAGAGACCCAGTACTTC

d_gene: TRBD1
v_gene: TRBV3-1
abundance: NA
j_gene: TRBJ1-1
CDR3aa: CASSPFGTGLEAFF
CDR3nt: TGTGCCAGCAGCCCGTTCGGGACAGGGCTCGAAGCTTTCTTT

d_gene: TRBD1
v_gene: TRBV6-5
abundance: NA
j_gene: TRBJ1-2
CDR3aa: CASRGTANYGYTF
CDR3nt: TGTGCCAGCAGGGGGACAGCCAACTATGGCTACACCTTC

d_gene: TRBD1
v_gene: TRBV11-2
abundance: NA
j_gene: TRBJ2-7
CDR3aa: CASSFPSAGGSYEQYF
CDR3nt: TGTGCCAGCAGCTTCCCTTCGGCAGGGGGCTCCTACGAGCAGTACTTC

d_gene: NA
v_gene: TRBV27
abundance: NA
j_gene: TRBJ2-7
CDR3aa: CASSFLGDEQYF
CDR3nt: TGTGCCAGCAGTTTTCTAGGGGACGAGCAGTACTTC

d_gene: NA
v_gene: TRBV12-3/TRBV12-4
abundance: few
j_gene: TRBJ2-7
CDR3aa: CASAPTGALYEQYF
CDR3nt: TGTGCCAGCGCGCCGACTGGAGCACTGTACGAGCAGTACTTC

d_gene: NA
v_gene: TRBV7-8
abundance: NA
j_gene: TRBJ1-4
CDR3aa: CASSFTWVGGRSSEKLFF
CDR3nt: TGTGCCAGCAGCTTCACGTGGGTTGGGGGCCGGTCTAGTGAAAAACTGTTTTTT

d_gene: TRBD1
v_gene: TRBV20-1
abundance: NA
j_gene: TRBJ2-7
CDR3aa: CSAPGQASYEQYF
CDR3nt: TGCAGTGCTCCCGGACAGGCCTCCTACGAGCAGTACTTC

d_gene: NA
v_gene: TRBV7-9
abundance: NA
j_gene: TRBJ2-5
CDR3aa: CASSLVPVSQETQYF
CDR3nt: TGTGCCAGCAGCTTAGTTCCGGTATCCCAAGAGACCCAGTACTTC

d_gene: TRBD2
v_gene: TRBV6-2/TRBV6-3
abundance: once
j_gene: TRBJ2-5
CDR3aa: CASSLLRTSGETQYF
CDR3nt: TGTGCCAGCAGCTTACTCAGGACTAGCGGAGAGACCCAGTACTTC

d_gene: NA
v_gene: TRBV6-1
abundance: once
j_gene: TRBJ1-2
CDR3aa: CASRTRQVANYGYTF
CDR3nt: TGTGCCAGCCGAACCCGACAGGTAGCTAACTATGGCTACACCTTC

d_gene: TRBD2
v_gene: TRBV5-1
abundance: NA
j_gene: TRBJ2-1
CDR3aa: CASSSGGSTNEQFF
CDR3nt: TGCGCCAGTAGTAGCGGGGGGAGTACCAATGAGCAGTTCTTC

d_gene: NA
v_gene: TRBV10-3
abundance: NA
j_gene: TRBJ2-3
CDR3aa: CAISPGLNTDTQYF
CDR3nt: TGTGCCATCAGTCCGGGACTCAACACAGATACGCAGTATTTT

d_gene: TRBD2
v_gene: TRBV7-3
abundance: once
j_gene: TRBJ2-1
CDR3aa: CASSLVPPTSGVNEQFF
CDR3nt: TGTGCCAGCAGCCTAGTCCCCCCTACTAGCGGGGTCAATGAGCAGTTCTTC

d_gene: TRBD2
v_gene: TRBV18
abundance: once
j_gene: TRBJ2-5
CDR3aa: CASSPTSGGPQETQYF
CDR3nt: TGTGCCAGCTCACCTACTAGCGGGGGACCCCAAGAGACCCAGTACTTC

d_gene: NA
v_gene: TRBV6-5
abundance: NA
j_gene: TRBJ2-1
CDR3aa: CASSYDPSASYNEQFF
CDR3nt: TGTGCCAGCAGTTACGATCCTAGCGCCTCCTACAATGAGCAGTTCTTC

d_gene: NA
v_gene: TRBV7-2
abundance: NA
j_gene: TRBJ2-1
CDR3aa: CASSLRGGMGHEQFF
CDR3nt: TGTGCCAGCAGCTTAAGGGGCGGGATGGGCCATGAGCAGTTCTTC

d_gene: NA
v_gene: TRBV7-2
abundance: few
j_gene: TRBJ1-2
CDR3aa: CASSLFAIDGYTF
CDR3nt: TGTGCCAGCAGCTTATTCGCTATTGATGGCTACACCTTC

d_gene: NA
v_gene: TRBV30
abundance: once
j_gene: TRBJ1-2
CDR3aa: CAWSVAPGSYGYTF
CDR3nt: TGTGCCTGGAGTGTAGCCCCTGGAAGCTATGGCTACACCTTC

d_gene: TRBD1
v_gene: TRBV2
abundance: NA
j_gene: TRBJ1-5
CDR3aa: CVSSGGQGWDQPQHF
CDR3nt: TGTGTCAGCAGTGGAGGACAGGGATGGGATCAGCCCCAGCATTTT

d_gene: NA
v_gene: TRBV10-3
abundance: NA
j_gene: TRBJ2-5
CDR3aa: CAISERGAGETQYF
CDR3nt: TGTGCCATCAGTGAGAGAGGGGCCGGGGAGACCCAGTACTTC

d_gene: TRBD1
v_gene: TRBV7-9
abundance: many
j_gene: TRBJ2-3
CDR3aa: CASSPQQGYTDTQYF
CDR3nt: TGTGCCAGCAGCCCCCAACAGGGGTACACAGATACGCAGTATTTT

d_gene: TRBD2
v_gene: TRBV7-9
abundance: few
j_gene: TRBJ2-1
CDR3aa: CASSLVAGDYNEQFF
CDR3nt: TGTGCCAGCAGCTTAGTGGCGGGAGACTACAATGAGCAGTTCTTC

d_gene: TRBD2
v_gene: TRBV9
abundance: few
j_gene: TRBJ2-1
CDR3aa: CASTAGTSLNNEQFF
CDR3nt: TGTGCCAGCACTGCCGGGACTAGCCTAAACAATGAGCAGTTCTTC